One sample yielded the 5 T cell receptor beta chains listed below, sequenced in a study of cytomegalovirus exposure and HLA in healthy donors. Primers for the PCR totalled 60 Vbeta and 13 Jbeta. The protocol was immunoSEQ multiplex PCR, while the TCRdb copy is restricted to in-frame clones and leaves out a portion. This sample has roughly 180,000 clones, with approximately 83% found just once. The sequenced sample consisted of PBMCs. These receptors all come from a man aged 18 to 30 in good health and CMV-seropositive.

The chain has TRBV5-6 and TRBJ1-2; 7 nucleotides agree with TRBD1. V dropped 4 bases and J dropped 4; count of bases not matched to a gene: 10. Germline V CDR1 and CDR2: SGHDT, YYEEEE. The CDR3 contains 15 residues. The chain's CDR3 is CASSTRQGVTYGYTF. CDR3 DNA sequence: TGTGCCAGCAGCACCCGACAGGGCGTGACCTATGGCTACACCTTC.

CDR3 in DNA: TGTGCCAGCAGCGGCGGGGGGGCTGGAAACACCATATATTTT. Protein sequence: CASSGGGAGNTIYF. J is TRBJ1-3 and V is TRBV9, with D maybe TRBD1 (5 bases). This CDR3 has 14 amino acids. CDR1 and CDR2 (germline): SGDLS, YYNGEE. The ends were cut back, 3 bases at V and 2 bases at J, with 9 bases in the middle.

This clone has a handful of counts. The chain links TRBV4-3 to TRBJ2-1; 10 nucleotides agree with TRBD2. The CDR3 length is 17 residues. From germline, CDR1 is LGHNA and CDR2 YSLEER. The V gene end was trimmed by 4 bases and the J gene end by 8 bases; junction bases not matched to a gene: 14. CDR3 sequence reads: CASSPSLGSGGAYEQFF. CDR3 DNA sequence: TGCGCCAGCAGCCCTTCCCTCGGGAGCGGGGGGGCCTATGAGCAGTTCTTC.

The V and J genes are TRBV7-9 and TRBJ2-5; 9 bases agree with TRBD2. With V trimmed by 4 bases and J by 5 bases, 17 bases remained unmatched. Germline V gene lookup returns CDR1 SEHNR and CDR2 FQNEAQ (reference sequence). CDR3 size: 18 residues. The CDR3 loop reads CASSSSFLGGGERETQYF. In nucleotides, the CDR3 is TGTGCCAGCAGCTCCTCATTCCTTGGCGGGGGGGAAAGGGAGACCCAGTACTTC.

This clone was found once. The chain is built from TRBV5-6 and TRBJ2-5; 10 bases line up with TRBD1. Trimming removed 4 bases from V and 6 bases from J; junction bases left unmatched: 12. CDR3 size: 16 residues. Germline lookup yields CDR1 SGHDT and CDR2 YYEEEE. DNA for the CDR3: TGTGCCAGCAGCATCGGGGACAGGGGCCCTTTGAAGACCCAGTACTTC. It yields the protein CASSIGDRGPLKTQYF.